This T cell receptor beta chain derives from a study of blood T cells in healthy people across ages. The CDR3 length is 15 residues. V lost 1 base and J lost 5, with 15 bases in between. The V gene's germline CDR1 is SGHRS and CDR2 YFSETQ. The study's findings and limits: The diversity estimates, figures obtained from one million T cells, were considered underestimates.

A second about 6 to 12 cycle PCR used barcoded and J-beta primers. TCRdb used MiXCR to reprocess the 5' RACE reads, holding one entry per CDR3 protein. The table lists some 710,000 distinct CDR3 sequences, around a fifth of them singletons. A note on this clonotype: Its antigen is unidentified.

The chain joins TRBV5-1 to TRBJ2-5; D call uncertain. The receptor was derived from a man in his sixties or seventies in good health. The sequenced sample consisted of blood. Here the CDR3 DNA reads TGCGCCAGCAGCTTGTTTGGGTTGATTGGGGAGACCCAGTACTTC. Translating it yields CASSLFGLIGETQYF.